This passage covers 8 T cell receptor beta chains from one sample sequenced in a study of blood T cell repertoires in COVID-19. Clones were sequenced by immunoSEQ multiplex PCR, and TCRdb holds only the in-frame ones, with some missing. The table lists around 16,000 clones, roughly 86% of them singletons, with approximately 55% in the top ten. The source material was peripheral blood. These TCRs come from a man aged 55 to 69 with acute or convalescent COVID-19.

This rearrangement joins TRBV24-1 to TRBJ2-6, with TRBD1 matching 8 bases. V was pared by 10 bases and J by 0 bases, with 4 bases of the junction left unmatched. From germline, CDR1 is KGHDR and CDR2 SFDVKD. The CDR3 is 15 residues long. Here the CDR3 DNA reads TGTGCCACTAGGGACAGGAGCTCTGGGGCCAACGTCCTGACTTTC. Its translation: CATRDRSSGANVLTF.

The rearrangement links TRBV28 to TRBJ1-5; possible D gene TRBD1, 6 bases. V was clipped by 5 bases and J by 1 base, with 12 bases between them. The CDR3 length is 15 residues. Germline V lookup: CDR1 MDHEN, CDR2 SYDVKM. The CDR3: CASSRLDSSNQPQHF. CDR3 in DNA: TGTGCCAGCAGTCGCCTGGACAGCAGCAATCAGCCCCAGCATTTT.

This rearrangement joins TRBV7-2 to TRBJ2-5; the D gene is possibly TRBD1 (6 bases). Germline V gene data show CDR1 as SGHTA and CDR2 as FQGNSA. The germline V and J ends were trimmed by 1 base and 0 bases, with 12 bases remaining between them. The CDR3 is 16 residues long. As DNA, the CDR3 is TGTGCCAGCAGCTTAGGGGTAACAGGGTACCAAGAGACCCAGTACTTC. The encoded protein is CASSLGVTGYQETQYF.

This chain's CDR3 is CASSLGQGEGEKLFF. The DNA for the CDR3 is TGCGCCAGCAGTTTGGGACAGGGTGAGGGTGAAAAACTGTTTTTT. The chain combines TRBV4-3 with TRBJ1-4, with TRBD1 matching 9 bases. The CDR3 is made up of 15 amino acids. The germline CDR1 and CDR2 sequences are LGHNA and YSLEER. V dropped 6 bases and J dropped 7; count of bases not matched to a gene: 9.

The chain has TRBV10-3 and TRBJ2-1; 10 nucleotides match TRBD2. The CDR3 loop spans 15 amino acids. In germline, CDR1 is ENHRY, CDR2 SYGVKD. The V segment lost 11 bases and the J segment 8 bases; nucleotides outside the gene matches: 15. The CDR3 DNA reads TGTGCCGGGTCGGATGGGCTAGCGGGAGTAGATGAGCAGTTCTTC. It translates to CAGSDGLAGVDEQFF.

This clone was counted a few times. V gene TRBV7-2 combines with J gene TRBJ2-7; 10 nucleotides line up with TRBD2. Germline CDR1 SGHTA, CDR2 FQGNSA. There are 14 residues in the CDR3. V lost 1 base to trimming and J lost 6 bases; unmatched junction nucleotides: 3. DNA of the CDR3: TGTGCCAGCAGCTTAGGGACTAGCGGCACCGAGCAGTACTTC. Its protein product is CASSLGTSGTEQYF.

The CDR3 DNA sequence: TGCAGCGATTTTCAGGGGGCTGAGTCACCCCTCCACTTT. Translation gives CSDFQGAESPLHF. The chain uses TRBV29-1 and TRBJ1-6; 8 positions agree with TRBD1. CDR1 and CDR2 from the germline V gene are SQVTM and ANQGSEA. Losses at the gene ends were 7 bases for V and 10 bases for J; bases not matched to a gene: 9. The CDR3 extends over 13 amino acids.

The rearrangement joins TRBV6-1 to TRBJ2-7; 7 bases agree with TRBD2. The CDR3 loop spans 14 amino acids. J was trimmed by 5 bases and V by 3 bases; bases with no gene match: 7. CDR1 is MNHNS and CDR2 is SASEGT in the germline V gene. CDR3 protein: CASSDAGVPHEQYF. CDR3 DNA sequence: TGTGCCAGCAGTGACGCGGGAGTTCCACACGAGCAGTACTTC.